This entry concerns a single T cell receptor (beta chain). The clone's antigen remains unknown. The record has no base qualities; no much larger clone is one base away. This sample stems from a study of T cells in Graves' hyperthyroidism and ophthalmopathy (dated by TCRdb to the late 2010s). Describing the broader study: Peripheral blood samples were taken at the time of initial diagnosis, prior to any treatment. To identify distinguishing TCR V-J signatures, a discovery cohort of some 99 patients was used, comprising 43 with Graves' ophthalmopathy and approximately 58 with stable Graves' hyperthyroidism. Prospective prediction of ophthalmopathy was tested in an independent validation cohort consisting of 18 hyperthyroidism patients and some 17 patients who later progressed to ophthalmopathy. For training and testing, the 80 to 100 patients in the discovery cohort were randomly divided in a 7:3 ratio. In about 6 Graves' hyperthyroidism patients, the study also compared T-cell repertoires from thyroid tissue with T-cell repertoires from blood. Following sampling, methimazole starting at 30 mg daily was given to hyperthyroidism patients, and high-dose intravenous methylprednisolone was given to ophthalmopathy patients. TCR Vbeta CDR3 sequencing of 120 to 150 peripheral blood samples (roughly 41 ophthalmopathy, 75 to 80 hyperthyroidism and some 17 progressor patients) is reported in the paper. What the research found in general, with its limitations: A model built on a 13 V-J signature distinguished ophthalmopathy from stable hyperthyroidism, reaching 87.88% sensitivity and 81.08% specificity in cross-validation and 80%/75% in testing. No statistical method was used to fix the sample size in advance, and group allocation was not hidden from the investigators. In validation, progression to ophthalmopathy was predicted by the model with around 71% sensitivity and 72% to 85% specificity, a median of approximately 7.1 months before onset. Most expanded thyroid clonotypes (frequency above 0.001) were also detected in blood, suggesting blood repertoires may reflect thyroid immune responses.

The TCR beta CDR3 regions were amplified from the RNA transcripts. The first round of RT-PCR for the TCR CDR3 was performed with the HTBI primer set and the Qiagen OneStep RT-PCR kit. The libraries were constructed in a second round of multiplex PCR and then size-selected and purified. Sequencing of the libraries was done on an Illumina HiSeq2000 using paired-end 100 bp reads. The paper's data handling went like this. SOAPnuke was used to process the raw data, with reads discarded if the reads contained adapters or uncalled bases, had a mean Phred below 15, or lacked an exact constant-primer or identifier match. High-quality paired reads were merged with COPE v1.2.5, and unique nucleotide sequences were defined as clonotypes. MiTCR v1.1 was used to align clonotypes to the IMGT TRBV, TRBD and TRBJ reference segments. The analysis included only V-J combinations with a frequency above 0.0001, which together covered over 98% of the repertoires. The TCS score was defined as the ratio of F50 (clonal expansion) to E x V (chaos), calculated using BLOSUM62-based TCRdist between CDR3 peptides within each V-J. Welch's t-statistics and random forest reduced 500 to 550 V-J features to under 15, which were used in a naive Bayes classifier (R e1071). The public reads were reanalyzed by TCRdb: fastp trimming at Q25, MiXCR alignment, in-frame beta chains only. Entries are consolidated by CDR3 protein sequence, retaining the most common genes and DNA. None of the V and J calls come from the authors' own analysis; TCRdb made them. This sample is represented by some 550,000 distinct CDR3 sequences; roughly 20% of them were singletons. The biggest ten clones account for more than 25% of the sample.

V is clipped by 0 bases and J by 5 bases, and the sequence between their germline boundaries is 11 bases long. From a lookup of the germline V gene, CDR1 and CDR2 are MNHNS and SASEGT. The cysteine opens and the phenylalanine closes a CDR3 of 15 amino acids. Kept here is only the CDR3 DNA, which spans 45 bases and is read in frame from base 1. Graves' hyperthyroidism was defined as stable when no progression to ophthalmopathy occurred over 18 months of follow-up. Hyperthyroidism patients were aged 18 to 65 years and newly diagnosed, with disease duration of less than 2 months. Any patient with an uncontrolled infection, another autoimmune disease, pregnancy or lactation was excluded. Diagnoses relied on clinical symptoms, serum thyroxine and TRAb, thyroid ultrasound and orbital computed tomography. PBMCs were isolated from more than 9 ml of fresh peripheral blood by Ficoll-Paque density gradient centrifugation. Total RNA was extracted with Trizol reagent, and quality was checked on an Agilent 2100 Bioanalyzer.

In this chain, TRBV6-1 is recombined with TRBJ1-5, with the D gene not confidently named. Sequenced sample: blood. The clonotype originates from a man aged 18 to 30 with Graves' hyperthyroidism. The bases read TGTGCCAGCAGTGAAGCTAATCCAGAATATCAGCCCCAGCATTTT. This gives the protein CASSEANPEYQPQHF.